Listed below are T cell receptor beta chains from one sample, sequenced in a study of blood T cell repertoires in COVID-19. Libraries were prepared by immunoSEQ multiplex PCR; TCRdb keeps only in-frame clonotypes and omits some of them. The table lists 200,000 to 250,000 clones, 85% to 90% of them singletons. Source material: PBMCs or T cells enriched from blood (not recorded which). The receptors shown here come from a woman between 18 and 29 years old in a cohort exposed to, infected with or recovered from COVID-19 (not recorded which). The CDR3 runs from the conserved cysteine through the conserved F or W. D genes are given only for firm matches.

D	V	J	CDR3
TRBD1	TRBV7-2	TRBJ1-1	CASSVTGGLLGTEAFF
.	TRBV4-2	TRBJ1-1	CASSQEGQNTEAFF
.	TRBV7-7	TRBJ1-3	CASSPDRTGNTIYF
TRBD2	TRBV11-1	TRBJ2-1	CASSLIAGGQDEQFF
TRBD1	TRBV27	TRBJ1-5	CASKPGTGIQPQHF
TRBD1	TRBV5-1	TRBJ2-7	CASSVVRDRGHGQYF
.	TRBV2	TRBJ1-5	CASSPNGARSEQPQHF
.	TRBV5-4	TRBJ1-4	CASSLAVGGNNEKLFF
TRBD1	TRBV5-1	TRBJ2-7	CASSYTAQGDPYEQYF
.	TRBV11-3	TRBJ1-1	CASSIISPSVLGGTEAFF
.	TRBV28	TRBJ1-5	CASSFSDQPQHF
.	TRBV5-1	TRBJ1-1	CASSLGYLNTEAFF
TRBD1	TRBV4-1	TRBJ2-2	CASSQRPGGQRTGELFF
TRBD2	TRBV4-1	TRBJ2-5	CASSQVLAGAQETQYF
TRBD1	TRBV6-2/TRBV6-3	TRBJ1-5	CASSYLDRGQPQHF
TRBD1	TRBV14	TRBJ1-1	CASSSQTGTEAFF
.	TRBV7-8	TRBJ2-1	CASSLSGNSYNEQFF
.	TRBV24-1	TRBJ2-3	CATSDTVSGKDF
.	TRBV7-6	TRBJ2-2	CASSLVYPQGRNTGELFF
TRBD1	TRBV9	TRBJ2-6	CASSVEGQAGANVLTF
TRBD2	TRBV9	TRBJ2-1	CASSAPSGAGEELEQFF
TRBD1	TRBV9	TRBJ2-2	CASSVVGQGAGELFF
.	TRBV3-1/TRBV3-2	TRBJ1-2	CASSQVVGTSPNYGYTF
TRBD1	TRBV5-8	TRBJ2-2	CASSLYRGTNTGELFF
.	TRBV6-6	TRBJ1-4	CASSHHGEWGTNEKLFF
TRBD1	TRBV30	TRBJ1-5	CAWSVGTVNQPQHF
TRBD1	TRBV7-8	TRBJ2-7	CASSLGGQYSYEQYF
TRBD1	TRBV29-1	TRBJ1-5	CSVETGGVGQPQHF
.	TRBV5-8	TRBJ2-7	CASSLPGTGLYEQYF
.	TRBV13	TRBJ2-2	CASRYRGGNTGELFF
.	TRBV12-2	TRBJ1-5	CASRRGLPHQPQHF
TRBD1	TRBV7-9	TRBJ2-4	CASQLDREVNIQYF
.	TRBV29-1	TRBJ2-2	CSVIHGGTGELFF
TRBD2	TRBV7-3	TRBJ2-3	CASSLGGPGGVPDTQYF
.	TRBV9	TRBJ2-7	CASSPRGTASYEQYF
.	TRBV5-1	TRBJ2-5	CASSLPGQETQYF
TRBD1	TRBV19	TRBJ1-4	CASSIPGGTGNEKLFF